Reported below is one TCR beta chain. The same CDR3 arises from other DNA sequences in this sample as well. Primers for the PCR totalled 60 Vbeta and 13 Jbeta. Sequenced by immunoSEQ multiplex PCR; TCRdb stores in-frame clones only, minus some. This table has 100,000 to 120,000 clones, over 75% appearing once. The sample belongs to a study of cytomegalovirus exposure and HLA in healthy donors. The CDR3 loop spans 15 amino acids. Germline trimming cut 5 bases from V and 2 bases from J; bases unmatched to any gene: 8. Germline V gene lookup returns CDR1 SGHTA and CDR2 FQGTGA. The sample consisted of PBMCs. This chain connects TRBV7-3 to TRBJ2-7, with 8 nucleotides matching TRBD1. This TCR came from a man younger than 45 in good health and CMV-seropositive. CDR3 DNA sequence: TGTGCCAGCAGCAAGGGGGGACAGGACACCTACGAGCAGTACTTC. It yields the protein CASSKGGQDTYEQYF.